The rows below give T cell receptor beta chains drawn from one sample of a study of shared clonotypes between healthy human individuals. Some clones are missing from TCRdb's copy, which holds only in-frame ones; the method was immunoSEQ multiplex PCR. This table holds 1.4 million to 1.5 million clones, 95% to 97% found once. Sample: naive CD4+ T cells sorted from blood. The source is a young man in good health. Each CDR3 is given with its conserved first and last residue. D genes are given only for firm matches. A row's size may be missing; if present it is once, few, many or a size class.

abundance: NA; j_gene: TRBJ1-4; d_gene: NA; v_gene: TRBV7-2; CDR3aa: CASSELSAGNEKLFF; CDR3nt: TGTGCCAGCAGCGAACTAAGCGCAGGGAATGAAAAACTGTTTTTT
abundance: NA; j_gene: TRBJ2-3; d_gene: NA; v_gene: TRBV5-6; CDR3aa: CASSPAGATDTQYF; CDR3nt: TGTGCCAGCAGCCCCGCAGGAGCCACAGATACGCAGTATTTT
abundance: NA; j_gene: TRBJ2-2; d_gene: NA; v_gene: TRBV5-4; CDR3aa: CASNPNTGELFF; CDR3nt: TGTGCCAGCAATCCGAACACCGGGGAGCTGTTTTTT
abundance: once; j_gene: TRBJ1-1; d_gene: NA; v_gene: TRBV28; CDR3aa: CASRKSIGNTEAFF; CDR3nt: TGTGCCAGCAGGAAGTCAATCGGAAACACTGAAGCTTTCTTT
abundance: NA; j_gene: TRBJ2-3; d_gene: NA; v_gene: TRBV20-1; CDR3aa: CSATYTDTQYF; CDR3nt: TGCAGTGCTACATATACAGATACGCAGTATTTT
abundance: NA; j_gene: TRBJ2-2; d_gene: NA; v_gene: TRBV7-8; CDR3aa: CASSHRGFTGELFF; CDR3nt: TGTGCCAGCAGCCACCGGGGGTTCACCGGGGAGCTGTTTTTT
abundance: NA; j_gene: TRBJ2-1; d_gene: TRBD2; v_gene: TRBV5-1; CDR3aa: CASSTSGAYNEQFF; CDR3nt: TGCGCCAGCTCCACTAGCGGAGCCTACAATGAGCAGTTCTTC
abundance: NA; j_gene: TRBJ2-7; d_gene: NA; v_gene: TRBV28; CDR3aa: CATSPRNGHEQYF; CDR3nt: TGTGCCACCTCTCCACGGAATGGCCACGAGCAGTACTTC
abundance: once; j_gene: TRBJ1-4; d_gene: TRBD1; v_gene: TRBV11-2; CDR3aa: CASSLGGAGGHEKLFF; CDR3nt: TGTGCCAGCAGCTTAGGAGGGGCAGGGGGTCATGAAAAACTGTTTTTT
abundance: once; j_gene: TRBJ1-1; d_gene: TRBD1; v_gene: TRBV7-2; CDR3aa: CASSPRQGNTEAFF; CDR3nt: TGTGCCAGCAGCCCCCGACAGGGGAACACTGAAGCTTTCTTT
abundance: NA; j_gene: TRBJ1-1; d_gene: NA; v_gene: TRBV5-6; CDR3aa: CASSLGRRNTEAFF; CDR3nt: TGTGCCAGCAGCTTGGGTCGCAGGAACACTGAAGCTTTCTTT
abundance: NA; j_gene: TRBJ2-1; d_gene: TRBD2; v_gene: TRBV4-3; CDR3aa: CASSHYTSGTYNEQFF; CDR3nt: TGCGCCAGCAGCCATTACACTAGCGGTACCTACAATGAGCAGTTCTTC
abundance: NA; j_gene: TRBJ2-2; d_gene: TRBD1; v_gene: TRBV9; CDR3aa: CASSVEGAANTGELFF; CDR3nt: TGTGCCAGCAGCGTTGAGGGGGCGGCGAACACCGGGGAGCTGTTTTTT
abundance: NA; j_gene: TRBJ2-5; d_gene: TRBD2; v_gene: TRBV29-1; CDR3aa: CSVGWGGGETQYF; CDR3nt: TGCAGCGTTGGTTGGGGCGGGGGGGAGACCCAGTACTTC
abundance: NA; j_gene: TRBJ2-2; d_gene: NA; v_gene: TRBV5-1; CDR3aa: CASSLGAYGGELFF; CDR3nt: TGCGCCAGCAGCTTGGGGGCGTATGGCGGGGAGCTGTTTTTT
abundance: once; j_gene: TRBJ2-7; d_gene: NA; v_gene: TRBV5-6; CDR3aa: CASSITGATTYEQYF; CDR3nt: TGTGCCAGCAGCATAACAGGAGCCACAACCTACGAGCAGTACTTC
abundance: NA; j_gene: TRBJ1-1; d_gene: TRBD1; v_gene: TRBV5-1; CDR3aa: CASSLDRVNTEAFF; CDR3nt: TGCGCCAGCAGCTTAGACAGGGTTAACACTGAAGCTTTCTTT
abundance: NA; j_gene: TRBJ1-3; d_gene: TRBD1; v_gene: TRBV28; CDR3aa: CASRVPTGRGGNTIYF; CDR3nt: TGTGCCAGCAGGGTACCGACAGGGAGGGGTGGAAACACCATATATTTT
abundance: NA; j_gene: TRBJ1-5; d_gene: NA; v_gene: TRBV6-5; CDR3aa: CASKQQGFSNQPQHF; CDR3nt: TGTGCCAGCAAGCAACAGGGTTTTAGCAATCAGCCCCAGCATTTT
abundance: NA; j_gene: TRBJ2-3; d_gene: TRBD2; v_gene: TRBV27; CDR3aa: CASSSLAGVDTQYF; CDR3nt: TGTGCCAGCAGTTCCTTAGCGGGAGTAGATACGCAGTATTTT
abundance: NA; j_gene: TRBJ2-3; d_gene: TRBD1; v_gene: TRBV9; CDR3aa: CASSVARGQGYADTQYF; CDR3nt: TGTGCCAGCAGCGTAGCTAGGGGACAGGGGTACGCAGATACGCAGTATTTT
abundance: once; j_gene: TRBJ1-2; d_gene: NA; v_gene: TRBV9; CDR3aa: CASSVGQLPEGYTF; CDR3nt: TGTGCCAGCAGCGTAGGACAACTTCCAGAGGGCTACACCTTC
abundance: NA; j_gene: TRBJ2-1; d_gene: TRBD2; v_gene: TRBV10-2; CDR3aa: CASEIGREANEQFF; CDR3nt: TGCGCCAGCGAGATTGGGCGGGAGGCCAATGAGCAGTTCTTC
abundance: NA; j_gene: TRBJ2-7; d_gene: TRBD2; v_gene: TRBV5-6; CDR3aa: CASSSPAGSRYEQYF; CDR3nt: TGTGCCAGCAGCTCCCCAGCGGGGTCCCGCTACGAGCAGTACTTC
abundance: NA; j_gene: TRBJ1-5; d_gene: NA; v_gene: TRBV6-1; CDR3aa: CASSEAGAGRSNQPQHF; CDR3nt: TGTGCCAGCAGTGAAGCGGGAGCCGGGAGGAGCAATCAGCCCCAGCATTTT
abundance: NA; j_gene: TRBJ2-5; d_gene: NA; v_gene: TRBV7-9; CDR3aa: CASSLSSGTQETQYF; CDR3nt: TGTGCCAGCAGCTTAAGTTCAGGGACGCAAGAGACCCAGTACTTC
abundance: NA; j_gene: TRBJ1-2; d_gene: NA; v_gene: TRBV5-4; CDR3aa: CASTQFGGNLYGYTF; CDR3nt: TGTGCCAGCACCCAATTCGGGGGAAATCTCTATGGCTACACCTTC
abundance: NA; j_gene: TRBJ2-7; d_gene: TRBD1; v_gene: TRBV6-6; CDR3aa: CASIRDSSYEQYF; CDR3nt: TGTGCCAGCATCCGGGACAGCTCCTACGAGCAGTACTTC